This entry lists 28 T cell receptor beta chains sequenced from one sample in a study of tumor-infiltrating lymphocytes in primary liver carcinoma. Making TCR beta cDNA involved around 540 ng total RNA and a constant-region primer. Three rounds of nested multiplex PCR with slightly modified ARM-PCR produced TCR beta libraries. The two initial PCR rounds, about 9 cycles each, used TRBV1-TRBV30 forward and C-beta reverse primers. TCRdb itself ran the multiplex PCR reads through MiXCR, one entry per CDR3 protein. The sample includes roughly 190,000 distinct CDR3 sequences, over 80% of them seen just once. Unsorted bulk tissue, roughly 20-33 mg of it, served as the source for co-extraction of RNA and DNA. Sequences were obtained from tumor tissue from primary liver carcinoma. These receptors all stem from a man in his forties or fifties with primary liver carcinoma and hepatitis B virus infection.

J is TRBJ2-7 and V is TRBV11-2; TRBD2 might be the D (5 bases). The germline gives CDR1 SGHAT, CDR2 FQNNGV. The CDR3 totals 15 residues. V dropped 0 bases and J dropped 4 bases, with 13 bases sitting between them. The CDR3 protein is CASSLDLGSSYEQYF. The CDR3 DNA sequence: TGTGCCAGCAGCTTAGATTTAGGGAGCTCATACGAGCAGTACTTC.

As concerns this clonotype: Germline and junction disagree at one end, which may indicate a read error. This rearrangement joins TRBV6-2 or TRBV6-3 to TRBJ2-1, with 8 bases lining up with TRBD2. The CDR3 contains 15 residues. From germline, CDR1 is MNHEY and CDR2 SVGEGT. The CDR3 spells CTSSRQLLAANEQFF. CDR3 bases: TGTACCAGCAGTCGACAACTACTAGCGGCCAATGAGCAATTCTTC.

The table lists this clonotype with a count of one. As the CDR3 is not closed by the conserved phenylalanine or tryptophan, this likely results from a read error. The V gene is TRBV6-1, the J gene TRBJ2-3, with D perhaps matching TRBD1 (6 bases). The CDR3 covers 15 residues. Germline CDR1 MNHNS, CDR2 SASEGT. CDR3 nucleotide sequence: TGTGCCAGCATTGAAGCTGGGGGCGGAGTAGATACGCAGTATTTG. It codes for CASIEAGGGVDTQYL.

Comments on this clonotype: Germline is not matched at one junction end, which may reflect a read error. The chain joins TRBV29-1 to TRBJ2-5; 7 bases are a match to TRBD1. Germline V gene data show CDR1 as SQVTM and CDR2 as ANQGSEA. The CDR3 is 15 amino acids. CDR3 coding DNA: TGCAACGTTGAAGCGGAGAGGGGGCAAGCAGGGACCCAGTACTTC. Translated, it gives CNVEAERGQAGTQYF.

This sequence joins TRBV12-3 or TRBV12-4 and TRBJ1-1; TRBD1 aligns across 7 bases. This CDR3 is built from 15 residues. The junction had 13 bases not matched to a gene; V was cut back by 7 bases and J by 5 bases. CDR3 loop: CASNPVAGGKTEAFF. In DNA form, the CDR3 reads TGTGCCAGCAACCCCGTCGCAGGGGGGAAGACTGAAGCTTTCTTT.

The chain carries TRBV29-1 and TRBJ2-4; D gene unclear. Trimming took 0 bases from V and 5 from J, leaving 14 bases between them. This CDR3 is 15 amino acids long. Germline V gene sequence: CDR1 SQVTM, CDR2 ANQGSEA. CDR3 sequence: CSVEDARAAQNIQYF. As DNA, the CDR3 is TGCAGCGTTGAAGATGCAAGGGCGGCCCAAAACATTCAGTACTTC. The complete variable domain, with remaining parts taken from reference TRBV29-1 and TRBJ2-4, reads SAVISQKPSRDICQRGTSLTIQCQVDSQVTMMFWYRQQPGQSLTLIATANQGSEATYESGFVIDKFPISRPNLTFSTLTVSNMSPEDSSIYLCSVEDARAAQNIQYFGAGTRLSVL.

The V gene is TRBV6-1, the J gene TRBJ2-3; D may be TRBD1 (5 bases). This CDR3 spans 16 amino acids. V was shortened by 2 bases and J by 1 base, with 13 bases between the two germline ends. The germline V gene has CDR1 MNHNS and CDR2 SASEGT. CDR3: CASSEIRGHCTDTQYF. CDR3 nucleotide sequence: TGTGCCAGCAGTGAAATACGAGGACACTGCACAGATACGCAGTATTTT.

The chain joins TRBV6-2 or TRBV6-3 to TRBJ2-1; 8 nucleotides line up with TRBD2. Trimming removed 6 bases from V and 6 bases from J; junction bases left unmatched: 13. Germline V gives CDR1 MNHEY, CDR2 SVGEGT. The CDR3 is 16 amino acids. CDR3 loop: CASRARTSWRTNEQFF. The CDR3 bases are TGTGCCAGCAGAGCCAGGACTAGCTGGAGGACCAATGAGCAGTTCTTC.

In regard to this clonotype: At one boundary the junction diverges from the germline segment, which might be a read error. J is TRBJ2-7 and V is TRBV14; possibly TRBD1 for D (6 bases). The CDR3 loop spans 14 amino acids. Germline V gene lookup returns CDR1 SGHDN and CDR2 FVKESK. CDR3 residues: CTSSRVQGVIRQYF. CDR3 bases: TGTACCAGCAGCCGGGTACAGGGAGTCATCCGGCAGTACTTC.

Regarding this clonotype: No conserved phenylalanine or tryptophan is present at the end of the CDR3, so a read error is the likely explanation. This sequence joins TRBV29-1 and TRBJ2-1; the D gene is possibly TRBD2 (6 bases). Germline CDR1 and CDR2: SQVTM and ANQGSEA. The CDR3 has 14 residues. Between the trimmed V and J ends, which lost 4 bases and 6 bases, there was a span of 16 bases. CDR3 amino acids: CSVVGGKGANEQFL. CDR3 coding DNA: TGCAGCGTTGTGGGAGGTAAAGGGGCCAATGAGCAGTTCTTA.

Here the CDR3 reads CAFSLDRGYGYTF. The CDR3, as DNA: TGTGCATTCAGCTTGGACAGGGGCTATGGCTACACCTTC. The gene calls are TRBV11-2 and TRBJ1-2; TRBD1 matches at 9 bases. This CDR3 comprises 13 residues. Looked up from germline, CDR1 is SGHAT and CDR2 is FQNNGV.

Regarding this clonotype: The missing conserved phenylalanine or tryptophan at the end of this CDR3 makes a read error likely. The chain uses TRBV24-1 and TRBJ2-1; 10 bases align to TRBD1. The V gene end was trimmed by 4 bases and the J gene end by 3 bases; junction bases not matched to a gene: 5. CDR3 length: 16 residues. Germline V gene lookup returns CDR1 KGHDR and CDR2 SFDVKD. CDR3 nucleotide sequence: TGTGCCACCAGTGAGGGTGACAGGGGGCTCTACAATGAGCAGTTCTTG. It is translated as CATSEGDRGLYNEQFL.

This clonotype has a single count. The chain carries TRBV11-2 and TRBJ2-4, with 10 bases lining up with TRBD2. The CDR3 runs 17 residues. Germline V CDR1 and CDR2: SGHAT, FQNNGV. Here the CDR3 reads CISSLDTSGIAKNIQYF. The CDR3 DNA follows: TGTATCAGCAGCTTAGATACTAGCGGGATTGCCAAAAACATTCAGTACTTC.

A word on this clonotype: A much larger clone lies one base from this, so it may be a read error. The V gene is TRBV28, the J gene TRBJ2-7; D uncertain. The CDR3 is 15 residues long. Germline CDR1 is MDHEN and CDR2 is SYDVKM. Deletions cut 5 bases from V and 3 bases from J, with 17 bases between. CDR3 DNA: TGTGCCAGCAGTAGCCTGAGAGGTGTGCTCTACGAGCAGTACTTC. Protein: CASSSLRGVLYEQYF.

About this clonotype: Just one base apart from a much larger clone, this may be a read error. The chain is built from TRBV10-3 and TRBJ1-3; D is possibly TRBD1 (6 bases). The germline V gene encodes CDR1 ENHRY and CDR2 SYGVKD. The CDR3 sequence is 15 residues long. The V end was cut by 2 bases, the J end by 8 bases, with 16 bases between. This chain's CDR3 is CAISELGQSGDTIYF. DNA of the CDR3: TGTGCCATCAGTGAGCTTGGACAGTCGGGGGACACCATATATTTT.

The chain employs TRBV10-3 and TRBJ2-1; D gene ambiguous. The CDR3 sequence is 12 residues long. The germline gives CDR1 ENHRY, CDR2 SYGVKD. For the CDR3, the DNA is TGTACTACCGAAGGGAACCACAATGAGCAGTTCTTC. The encoded protein is CTTEGNHNEQFF.

On this clonotype itself: This may come from a read error, since a much larger clone is one base off. The CDR3, as DNA: TGTGCCAGCATCGGGACCACTGGAAACACCATATATTTT. Protein product: CASIGTTGNTIYF. V gene TRBV28 combines with J gene TRBJ1-3; a possible D gene is TRBD1 (5 bases). Germline-derived CDR1 and CDR2 are MDHEN and SYDVKM. V lost 7 bases, J lost 2 bases, and 9 bases lay in between. The CDR3 runs to 13 residues.

With respect to this clonotype: This CDR3 fails to terminate in the conserved phenylalanine or tryptophan, so it likely reflects a read error. V and J are TRBV29-1 and TRBJ2-5; 11 bases align to TRBD1. The CDR3 totals 15 residues. Germline V gives CDR1 SQVTM, CDR2 ANQGSEA. CDR3: CGVEADRGRAVTQYI. In nucleotides, the CDR3 is TGCGGCGTTGAAGCGGACAGGGGGCGAGCAGTGACCCAGTACATC.

The genes are TRBV11-1 and TRBJ2-1; 8 bases are shared with TRBD1. The junction had 10 bases not matched to a gene; V was cut back by 9 bases and J by 0 bases. CDR1 is SGHAT, CDR2 FQDESV, per germline (reference sequence). The CDR3 has 16 residues. The CDR3 DNA sequence: TGTGCCAGAAGCCTTAGGACAGGGCTCTCCTACAATGAGCAGTTCTTC. Translating it yields CARSLRTGLSYNEQFF.

The chain employs TRBV12-3 or TRBV12-4 and TRBJ2-5, with TRBD1 identical over 7 bases. Germline trimming cut 4 bases from V and 14 bases from J; bases unmatched to any gene: 16. The CDR3 consists of 14 residues. The CDR3 spells CASSSDREQETQYF. Written as DNA, the CDR3 is TGTGCCAGCAGTTCCGACAGGGAACAAGAGACTCAATACTTC.

A few counts support this clonotype. The chain employs TRBV9 and TRBJ2-7, with 7 nucleotides matching TRBD1. Trimming removed 4 bases from V and 1 base from J; junction bases left unmatched: 8. Germline CDR1 SGDLS, CDR2 YYNGEE. The CDR3 consists of 15 residues. The CDR3 here is CASSPRQGWSYEQYF. The CDR3 nucleotides read TGTGCCAGCAGCCCTAGACAGGGTTGGTCCTACGAGCAGTACTTC.

A remark on this clonotype: A junction boundary mismatches the germline segment, possibly from a read error. CDR3 loop: CASTSHTVGEHYF. The CDR3 DNA reads TGTGCCAGCACGTCCCATACAGTGGGCGAGCACTACTTC. This chain uses TRBV6-5 with TRBJ2-7; D gene unclear. Germline V lookup: CDR1 MNHEY, CDR2 SVGAGI. The CDR3 runs to 13 residues.

The gene calls are TRBV19 and TRBJ2-5; 8 bases map to TRBD2. This CDR3 has 13 residues. The germline V gene has CDR1 LNHDA and CDR2 SQIVND (reference sequence). J lost 3 bases, V lost 10 bases, and 7 bases had no gene match. The CDR3: CATKRGREETQYF. Here the CDR3 DNA reads TGTGCCACCAAGCGGGGGAGAGAAGAGACCCAGTACTTC.

This sequence joins TRBV21-1 and TRBJ2-5. TRBV21-1 is shown as a pseudogene. The CDR3 sequence is 15 residues long. The CDR3 DNA is TGTGCCAGCAGCGTCAAGGTCCGGTGGCAAGAGACCCAGTACTTC. This encodes CASSVKVRWQETQYF.

On this clonotype: Mismatch with germline at one junction end may stem from a read error. The rearrangement links TRBV6-5 to TRBJ2-1, with 12 positions matching TRBD2. Germline CDR1 reads MNHEY; CDR2 reads SVGAGI. This CDR3 has 15 residues. The CDR3 sequence: CVSSYRLAGVSEQFF. The CDR3 nucleotides are TGTGTCAGCAGTTACCGACTAGCGGGAGTAAGTGAGCAGTTCTTC.

Regarding this clonotype: At one boundary the junction diverges from the germline segment, which might be a read error. V usage is TRBV10-2 and J usage is TRBJ2-7, with D tentatively TRBD2 (6 bases). Germline V CDR1 and CDR2: WSHSY, SAAADI. The CDR3 extends over 14 amino acids. In nucleotides, the CDR3 is TGCGCCAGCAGCTACAGGAGGGGTCCCTACGAGCATTACTTC. This translates into CASSYRRGPYEHYF.

With regard to this clonotype: As the CDR3 is not closed by the conserved phenylalanine or tryptophan, this likely results from a read error. The chain couples TRBV11-1 to TRBJ2-7; unclear D gene. The V end lost 2 bases, the J end lost 2 bases, and 10 bases lay between the germline ends. The germline gives CDR1 SGHAT, CDR2 FQDESV (reference sequence). The CDR3 covers 14 residues. The CDR3 is CASSLNALAYEQYI. CDR3 bases: TGTGCCAGCAGCTTAAATGCTCTCGCCTACGAGCAGTACATC.

V and J are TRBV21-1 and TRBJ2-7; no check of the table's D call, TRBD1, against the DNA was made. TRBV21-1 is noted as a pseudogene. The CDR3 sequence is 15 residues long. CDR3 DNA: TGTGCCAGCAGCAAAGAGGCAGGGTTTACCCACGAGCAGTACTTC. It encodes CASSKEAGFTHEQYF.